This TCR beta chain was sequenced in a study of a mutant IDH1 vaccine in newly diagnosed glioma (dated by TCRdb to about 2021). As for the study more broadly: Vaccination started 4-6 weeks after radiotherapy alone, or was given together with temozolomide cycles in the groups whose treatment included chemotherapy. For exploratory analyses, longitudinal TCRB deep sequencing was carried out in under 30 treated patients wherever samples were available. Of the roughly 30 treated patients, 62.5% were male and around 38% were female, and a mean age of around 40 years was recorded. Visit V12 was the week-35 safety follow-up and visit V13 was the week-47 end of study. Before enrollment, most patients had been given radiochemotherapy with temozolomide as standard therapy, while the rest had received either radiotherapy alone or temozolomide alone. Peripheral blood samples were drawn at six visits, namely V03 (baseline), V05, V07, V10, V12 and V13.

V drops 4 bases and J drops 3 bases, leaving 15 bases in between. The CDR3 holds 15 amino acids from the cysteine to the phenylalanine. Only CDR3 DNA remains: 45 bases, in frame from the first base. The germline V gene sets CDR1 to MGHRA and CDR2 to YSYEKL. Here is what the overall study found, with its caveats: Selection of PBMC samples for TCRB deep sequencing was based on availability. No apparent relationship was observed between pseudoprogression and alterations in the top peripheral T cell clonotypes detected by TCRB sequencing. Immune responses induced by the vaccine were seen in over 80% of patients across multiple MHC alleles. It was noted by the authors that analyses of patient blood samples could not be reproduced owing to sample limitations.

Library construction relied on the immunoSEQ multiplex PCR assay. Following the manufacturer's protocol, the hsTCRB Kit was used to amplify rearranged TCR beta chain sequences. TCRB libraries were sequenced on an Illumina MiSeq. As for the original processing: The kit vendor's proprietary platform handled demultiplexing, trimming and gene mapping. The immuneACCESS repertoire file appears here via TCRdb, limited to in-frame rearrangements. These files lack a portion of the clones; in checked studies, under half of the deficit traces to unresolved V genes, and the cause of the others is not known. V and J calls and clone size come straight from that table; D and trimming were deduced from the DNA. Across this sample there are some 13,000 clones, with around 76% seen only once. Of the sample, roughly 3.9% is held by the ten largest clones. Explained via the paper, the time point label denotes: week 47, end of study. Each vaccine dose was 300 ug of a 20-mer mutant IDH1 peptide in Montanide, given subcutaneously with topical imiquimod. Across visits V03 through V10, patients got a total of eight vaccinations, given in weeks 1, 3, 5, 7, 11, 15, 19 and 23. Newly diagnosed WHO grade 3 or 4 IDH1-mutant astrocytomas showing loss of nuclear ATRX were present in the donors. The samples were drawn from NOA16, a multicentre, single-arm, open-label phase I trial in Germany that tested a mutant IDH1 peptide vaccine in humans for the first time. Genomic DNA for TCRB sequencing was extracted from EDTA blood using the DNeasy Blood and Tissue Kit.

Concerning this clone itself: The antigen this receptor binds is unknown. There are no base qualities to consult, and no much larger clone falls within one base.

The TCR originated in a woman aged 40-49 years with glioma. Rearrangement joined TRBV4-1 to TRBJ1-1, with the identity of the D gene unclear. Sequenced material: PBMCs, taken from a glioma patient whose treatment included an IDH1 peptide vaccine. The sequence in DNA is TGCGCCAGCAGCCCCCTGAATACTACGGACACTGAAGCTTTCTTT. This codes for CASSPLNTTDTEAFF.